This entry concerns a single TCR beta chain. Its antigen is unidentified. This specimen belongs to a study of beta chain features in type 1 diabetes. Trimming took 4 bases from V and 3 from J, leaving 4 bases between them. The CDR3 totals 11 residues. Germline CDR1 reads SGHTA; CDR2 reads FQGNSA. The sequenced template was cDNA made from the entire isolated RNA. The read count averaged about 3.6 million across naive, central memory and regulatory T cell samples. The data were produced by immunoSEQ multiplex PCR, yet TCRdb's version contains in-frame clones alone and is incomplete. The sample lists 400,000 or so clones; around 9.6% were seen once. Findings and caveats of the study: Shorter TCRB CDR3s, moderately but significantly so, marked every one of the four CD4+ subsets in Type 1 diabetes patients.

This receptor was taken from a man aged 25-45 years with type 1 diabetes. This chain joins TRBV7-2 and TRBJ2-7; D remains ambiguous. The specimen sequenced was central memory CD4+ T cells from blood. DNA of the CDR3: TGTGCCAGCAGCTCCTACTACGAGCAGTACTTC. Amino acids: CASSSYYEQYF.